These 27 T cell receptor beta chains share one sample of origin, sequenced in a study of T cells expressing NK-cell markers. TCRdb reprocessed the 5' RACE reads and reports one entry per CDR3 protein, with no DNA. The table gives about 460,000 distinct CDR3 sequences; the top ten clones make up about 1.5% of it. The sample was blood T cells: a sorted CD56 or NKG2C T cell subset, CD4+ or CD8+ T cells, or bulk PBMC T cells (not recorded which). All receptors derive from a woman aged 45 to 65 in good health.

The rearrangement joins TRBV12-3 or TRBV12-4 to TRBJ1-6; TCRdb's D gene call, TRBD1, goes unchecked for lack of DNA. The CDR3 has 15 residues. The chain's CDR3 is CASSFFPGQGAALHF.

The chain recombines TRBV6-6 with TRBJ1-1; without DNA, the TCRdb call of TRBD1 cannot be checked. Germline assignment: CDR1 MNHNY and CDR2 SVGAGI (reference sequence). The CDR3 totals 14 residues. The CDR3: CASSRGTGGTEAFF.

This chain's CDR3 is CASSPTSGRNTQYF. This chain uses TRBV28 with TRBJ2-3; absent DNA, TCRdb's TRBD2 call cannot be checked. Germline V gene sequence: CDR1 MDHEN, CDR2 SYDVKM. The CDR3 loop spans 14 amino acids.

The chain uses TRBV7-6 and TRBJ1-2; there is no DNA to check the TCRdb D call of TRBD1. The CDR3 extends over 14 amino acids. Germline CDR1 SGHVS, CDR2 FNYEAQ. This chain's CDR3 is CASSLDERGQGYTF.

V and J are TRBV7-9 and TRBJ2-2; TCRdb's assignment of TRBD1 cannot be checked, as there is no DNA. This CDR3 is 14 amino acids long. CDR1 and CDR2 from the germline V gene are SEHNR and FQNEAQ (reference sequence). The CDR3 loop reads CASSPPKSTGELFF.

This chain uses TRBV6-5 with TRBJ1-3. Germline CDR1 and CDR2: MNHEY and SVGAGI. The CDR3 runs to 14 residues. CDR3 residues: CASSRGGISGTIYF.

The chain combines TRBV4-1 with TRBJ2-1; TCRdb reports TRBD1, a call that lacks DNA to check it against. The germline V gene encodes CDR1 MGHRA and CDR2 YSYEKL. The CDR3 loop spans 16 amino acids. CDR3 loop: CASSRSGQGAAYEQFF.

This chain uses TRBV18 with TRBJ1-1. The germline CDR1 and CDR2 sequences are KGHSH and LQKENI. The CDR3 totals 15 residues. CDR3 loop: CASSPPTVWRTEAFF.

The CDR3 sequence is CAIKGWDNQPQHF. V is TRBV10-3 and J is TRBJ1-5. CDR3 length: 13 amino acids. The germline V gene encodes CDR1 ENHRY and CDR2 SYGVKD.

The chain carries TRBV7-3 and TRBJ2-1; no DNA is available, so the TRBD2 call from TCRdb remains unchecked. The length of the CDR3 is 17 residues. Germline CDR1 and CDR2: SGHTA and FQGTGA. The CDR3: CASSQIAGGPPYNEQFF.

V is TRBV5-6 and J is TRBJ2-1; TCRdb returns TRBD2, unconfirmable since there is no DNA. Germline values: CDR1 SGHDT, CDR2 YYEEEE. The CDR3 runs 15 residues. This CDR3 is CASSYGRDYRNEQFF.

The chain has TRBV20-1 and TRBJ1-5; the D gene TCRdb calls, TRBD1, cannot be checked with no DNA. Germline lookup yields CDR1 DFQATT and CDR2 SNEGSKA (reference sequence). This CDR3 comprises 14 residues. The CDR3 sequence is CSARDIQGSQPQHF.

The J gene is TRBJ2-7, the V gene TRBV5-1; TCRdb proposes TRBD2, but this gene call is untestable without DNA. Germline CDR1 and CDR2: SGHRS and YFSETQ. The CDR3 length is 16 residues. CDR3 sequence: CASSHLAGGPVSEQYF.

The chain joins TRBV12-3 or TRBV12-4 to TRBJ1-5; TCRdb reports TRBD1, a call that lacks DNA to check it against. This CDR3 has 14 residues. Here the CDR3 reads CASSLGRSNQPQHF.

V usage is TRBV11-3 and J usage is TRBJ2-1; the TCRdb call, TRBD1, lacks DNA for checking. The germline gives CDR1 SGHNT, CDR2 YENEEA. The CDR3 is made up of 18 amino acids. CDR3 in amino acids: CASSSLGGTVDSYNEQFF. Looking up the rest from reference TRBV11-3 and TRBJ2-1 gives the full variable domain: EAGVVQSPRYKIIEKKQPVAFWCNPISGHNTLYWYLQNLGQGPELLIRYENEEAVDDSQLPKDRFSAERLKGVDSTLKIQPAELGDSAVYLCASSSLGGTVDSYNEQFFGPGTRLTVL.

The V call is TRBV12-3 or TRBV12-4, the J call TRBJ1-4; with no DNA, the TCRdb D assignment of TRBD1 cannot be verified. The CDR3 extends over 16 amino acids. The CDR3 is CASSSKGRRAEVKLFF.

J is TRBJ2-3 and V is TRBV6-1; TCRdb indicates TRBD2, and absent DNA this call remains unverified. The germline CDR1 and CDR2 sequences are MNHNS and SASEGT. The CDR3 has 17 amino acids. This CDR3 reads CASSRILLAGVVDTQYF.

The V gene is TRBV20-1, the J gene TRBJ2-7; without DNA, the TCRdb call of TRBD2 cannot be checked. The CDR3 totals 14 residues. From germline, CDR1 is DFQATT and CDR2 SNEGSKA (reference sequence). The CDR3 here is CSARDAGRRDEQYF.

The chain couples TRBV7-2 to TRBJ2-3; TCRdb proposes TRBD2, but this gene call is untestable without DNA. The germline V gene encodes CDR1 SGHTA and CDR2 FQGNSA. CDR3 length equals 18 residues. The CDR3 sequence is CASSLGWRGGGHSDTQYF.

The gene calls are TRBV29-1 and TRBJ2-3; TCRdb's D gene call, TRBD2, goes unchecked for lack of DNA. The CDR3 is 18 amino acids. Germline V CDR1 and CDR2: SQVTM, ANQGSEA. The CDR3 is CSAGQPLGSGGGTDTQYF.

This chain's CDR3 is CAISEGDRYGYTF. The gene calls are TRBV10-3 and TRBJ1-2; absent DNA, TCRdb's TRBD1 call cannot be checked. This CDR3 has 13 amino acids. The germline V gene encodes CDR1 ENHRY and CDR2 SYGVKD.

This chain joins TRBV9 and TRBJ2-5; no DNA is available, so the TRBD1 call from TCRdb remains unchecked. Germline CDR1 reads SGDLS; CDR2 reads YYNGEE. The CDR3 consists of 14 residues. The CDR3 spells CASSPGGGGETQYF.

The V and J genes are TRBV6-1 and TRBJ2-5; the D call of TRBD2 rests on TCRdb alone, since no DNA is present to check it. Germline V gene data show CDR1 as MNHNS and CDR2 as SASEGT. This CDR3 comprises 15 residues. CDR3 region: CASSRGRVGQETQYF.

The V call is TRBV20-1, the J call TRBJ2-5; the TCRdb D gene call, TRBD2, has no DNA to confirm it. The CDR3 totals 14 residues. Germline loops: CDR1 DFQATT, CDR2 SNEGSKA (reference sequence). This CDR3 is CSSRGSGNRKTQYF.

The rearrangement uses TRBV5-1 and TRBJ2-2; TCRdb's assignment of TRBD1 cannot be checked, as there is no DNA. This CDR3 comprises 16 residues. Germline loops: CDR1 SGHRS, CDR2 YFSETQ. Here the CDR3 reads CASTPVRGSGTGELFF.

The chain carries TRBV4-1 and TRBJ1-1; TCRdb selects TRBD1, and the lack of DNA leaves this call unchecked. The CDR3 sequence is 14 residues long. CDR1 is MGHRA and CDR2 is YSYEKL in the germline V gene. Here the CDR3 reads CASSLNRQGSQAFF.

The chain carries TRBV29-1 and TRBJ2-3; the TCRdb call, TRBD1, lacks DNA for checking. This CDR3 spans 14 amino acids. CDR1 and CDR2 (germline): SQVTM, ANQGSEA. Here the CDR3 reads CSVVGWGFGDTQYF.